A single sample gave rise to the 15 T cell receptor beta chains below, sequenced in a study of CD8+ T cells in alopecia areata. RNA extraction was followed by reverse transcription into cDNA, which acted as the sequencing template. Profiled with immunoSEQ multiplex PCR; TCRdb holds only in-frame clones, not every one. The table has 85,000 to 110,000 clones, approximately 90% seen once. Treatment reported: oral pan-JAK inhibitor, 5-10 mg twice daily. The material was CD8+ T cells sorted from blood, obtained at week 34, from a patient treated with tofacitinib. The receptors shown here come from a human donor with alopecia areata.

This chain uses TRBV5-1 with TRBJ2-3; D perhaps matches TRBD2 (7 bases). Germline V gene lookup returns CDR1 SGHRS and CDR2 YFSETQ. The CDR3 length is 17 residues. V lost 3 bases, J lost 4 bases, and 21 bases lay in between. CDR3 sequence (DNA): TGCGCCAGCAGCTCCCCGACAACCCAAGGGGGGGCAGATACGCAGTATTTT. Protein sequence: CASSSPTTQGGADTQYF.

The rearrangement joins TRBV4-1 to TRBJ2-7, with D perhaps matching TRBD1 or TRBD2 (6 bases each). Germline V gives CDR1 MGHRA, CDR2 YSYEKL. The length of the CDR3 is 15 residues. V was cut by 3 bases and J by 5 bases, with 17 bases left in between. The CDR3 DNA reads TGCGCCAGCAGCCACGGAGGGGGTTTCTGGGACGAGCAGTACTTC. Its translation is CASSHGGGFWDEQYF.

This sequence joins TRBV14 and TRBJ2-7, with a weak D call TRBD1 (5 bases). This CDR3 spans 13 amino acids. Trimming cost V 6 bases and J 1 base, with 10 bases left between them. CDR1 is SGHDN and CDR2 is FVKESK in the germline V gene. CDR3 in amino acids: CASRIGDSYEQYF. The CDR3, as DNA: TGTGCCAGCAGAATAGGGGATTCCTACGAGCAGTACTTC.

The gene calls are TRBV9 and TRBJ2-1, with 8 nucleotides matching TRBD2. Trimming removed 2 bases from V and 4 bases from J; junction bases left unmatched: 5. The germline V gene has CDR1 SGDLS and CDR2 YYNGEE. This CDR3 spans 15 amino acids. The CDR3 region is CASSVRGLVYNEQFF. CDR3 coding DNA: TGTGCCAGCAGCGTCAGGGGACTAGTATACAATGAGCAGTTCTTC.

This clone was seen just once. The rearrangement links TRBV7-9 to TRBJ2-3; D possibly corresponds to TRBD2 (6 bases). The CDR3 is made up of 14 amino acids. Germline lookup yields CDR1 SEHNR and CDR2 FQNEAQ (reference sequence). The V end was cut by 7 bases, the J end by 4 bases, with 15 bases between. Written as DNA, the CDR3 is TGTGCCAGCACCCCGGAGAGGGAGGCAGATACGCAGTATTTT. It encodes CASTPEREADTQYF.

The chain employs TRBV9 and TRBJ1-1; D is unclear. CDR3 size: 13 residues. Trimming left V 0 bases short and J 4 bases short, with 7 bases between. Germline CDR1 SGDLS, CDR2 YYNGEE. The CDR3 protein is CASSVDGSTEAFF. In DNA form, the CDR3 reads TGTGCCAGCAGCGTAGACGGGAGCACTGAAGCTTTCTTT. The full variable domain, with the rest looked up from reference TRBV9 and TRBJ1-1, is DSGVTQTPKHLITATGQRVTLRCSPRSGDLSVYWYQQSLDQGLQFLIQYYNGEERAKGNILERFSAQQFPDLHSELNLSSLELGDSALYFCASSVDGSTEAFFGQGTRLTVV.

This clone appeared a few times. This rearrangement joins TRBV27 to TRBJ1-1; D is unclear. Germline assignment: CDR1 MNHEY and CDR2 SMNVEV (reference sequence). Trimming stripped 1 base from V and 5 bases from J, with 11 bases between. This CDR3 spans 14 amino acids. The CDR3 reads CASSLYGSGTEAFF. For the CDR3, the DNA is TGTGCCAGCAGTTTATACGGGAGCGGGACTGAAGCTTTCTTT.

A single count supports this clone. The genes are TRBV29-1 and TRBJ2-1; 8 positions agree with TRBD2. This CDR3 is built from 15 residues. CDR1 and CDR2 (germline): SQVTM, ANQGSEA. V lost 1 base and J lost 6; bases outside the gene matches: 8. CDR3 DNA: TGCAGCGTTGAAGGTTTTACTAGCGGAGTCAATGAGCAGTTCTTC. Protein: CSVEGFTSGVNEQFF.

Notes on this clone: The junction differs from germline at one of its ends, possibly a read error. The chain recombines TRBV9 with TRBJ2-3; possible D gene TRBD1, 5 bases. Germline V gene sequence: CDR1 SGDLS, CDR2 YYNGEE. There are 15 residues in the CDR3. CDR3 DNA: TGTGCCGGCAGCGTAGTGCCAGGGCACACAGATACGCAGTATTTT. It codes for CAGSVVPGHTDTQYF.

V and J are TRBV6-5 and TRBJ2-7; perhaps D is TRBD1 or TRBD2 (5 bases each). Trimming took 8 bases from V and 6 from J, leaving 11 bases between them. CDR3 length: 11 amino acids. Germline V gene sequence: CDR1 MNHEY, CDR2 SVGAGI. In DNA, the CDR3 is TGTGCCAGCCTCCGGGGCAGCGAGCAGTACTTC. Translation: CASLRGSEQYF.

As regards this clone: The junction shows a germline mismatch at one end, possibly a read error. The chain combines TRBV7-7 with TRBJ2-3; D remains ambiguous. The CDR3 totals 15 residues. The germline V gene has CDR1 SSHAT and CDR2 FNYEAQ (reference sequence). The DNA for the CDR3 is TGTGCTAGCAGCTCAACCGTTGCTAGCACAGATACGCAGTATTTT. This translates into CASSSTVASTDTQYF.

The V and J genes are TRBV5-1 and TRBJ2-3; 8 bases line up with TRBD1. V trimming: 0 bases; J trimming: 5 bases; junction bases outside the gene matches: 5. This CDR3 contains 15 residues. Germline V gives CDR1 SGHRS, CDR2 YFSETQ. CDR3 sequence: CASSLAGGQGDTQYF. DNA of the CDR3: TGCGCCAGCAGCTTGGCCGGAGGACAGGGAGATACGCAGTATTTT.

The chain uses TRBV7-6 and TRBJ2-3, with TRBD2 as a possible D gene (7 bases). The CDR3 runs to 16 residues. CDR1 and CDR2 from the germline V gene are SGHVS and FNYEAQ. V lost 1 base, J lost 3 bases, and 14 bases lay in between. In DNA form, the CDR3 reads TGTGCCAGCAGCTTAGGAGGCGGGGGCCGGACAGATACGCAGTATTTT. Protein product: CASSLGGGGRTDTQYF.

This clone was seen once. The chain carries TRBV11-2 and TRBJ2-1; D not resolved. CDR1 and CDR2 from the germline V gene are SGHAT and FQNNGV. This CDR3 comprises 14 residues. The V and J ends lost 5 bases and 8 bases respectively, with 16 bases between them. CDR3 bases: TGTGCCAGCAGCCACCCAATGCCTACAGATGAGCAGTTCTTC. Amino acid sequence: CASSHPMPTDEQFF.

As to this clone: Other DNA variants within this sample encode the same CDR3. J is TRBJ1-2 and V is TRBV6-1; no clear D gene. Per the germline V gene, CDR1 is MNHNS and CDR2 is SASEGT. V was pared by 6 bases and J by 4 bases, with 12 bases between. The CDR3 loop spans 13 amino acids. The CDR3 nucleotides are TGTGCCAGCAGCGGTTGGAAGGGCTATGGCTACACCTTC. This codes for CASSGWKGYGYTF.